Each of the 28 T cell receptor beta chains below was sequenced from the same sample in a study of shared clonotypes between healthy human individuals. The data were produced by immunoSEQ multiplex PCR, yet TCRdb's version contains in-frame clones alone and is incomplete. The top ten clones hold 24% of a sample with hundreds of thousands of clones, 92% of them seen once. Naive CD8 cells were CD45RO-negative, positively selected for CCR7, excluding terminally differentiated effector memory CD45RA+ cells. The sequencing input was naive CD8+ T cells sorted from blood. These receptors came from a young man in good health.

V and J are TRBV27 and TRBJ2-3; tentatively, D is TRBD1 (6 bases). Trimming cost V 9 bases and J 6 bases, with 13 bases left between them. The CDR3 length is 12 residues. CDR1 is MNHEY, CDR2 SMNVEV, per germline (reference sequence). This CDR3 reads CASQGLGDTQYF. Here the CDR3 DNA reads TGTGCCAGTCAGGGGTTAGGGGATACGCAGTATTTT.

V gene TRBV4-1 combines with J gene TRBJ2-5, with 11 nucleotides matching TRBD2. From germline, CDR1 is MGHRA and CDR2 YSYEKL. The CDR3 is 18 amino acids. After removal of 0 bases from V and 3 bases from J, the junction contained 9 bases not matched to a gene. CDR3 coding DNA: TGCGCCAGCAGCCAAGATCTCTTAGCGGGAGGGCCTGAAGAGACCCAGTACTTC. This codes for CASSQDLLAGGPEETQYF.

J is TRBJ2-5 and V is TRBV5-6; D gene ambiguous. This CDR3 comprises 16 residues. CDR1 SGHDT and CDR2 YYEEEE come from the germline V gene. V lost 5 bases and J 5 bases, leaving 22 bases between the germline ends. In DNA, the CDR3 is TGTGCCAGCAGATCATCGTGGGTCGGCACTGGGGAGACCCAGTACTTC. This translates into CASRSSWVGTGETQYF.

This clone was detected only once. The chain links TRBV7-3 to TRBJ2-1; D may be TRBD2 (6 bases). Trimming took 8 bases from V and 7 from J, leaving 18 bases between them. CDR3 length: 14 amino acids. The V gene's germline CDR1 is SGHTA and CDR2 FQGTGA. The CDR3 here is CASSPALAGNEQFF. For the CDR3, the DNA is TGTGCCAGCTCACCCGCCCTCGCGGGAAATGAGCAGTTCTTC.

V is TRBV28 and J is TRBJ2-7; D gene ambiguous. Per the germline V gene, CDR1 is MDHEN and CDR2 is SYDVKM. This CDR3 has 13 amino acids. V dropped 2 bases and J dropped 4 bases, with 9 bases sitting between them. The CDR3 sequence: CASSLMAAYEQYF. The CDR3 bases are TGTGCCAGCAGTTTAATGGCAGCATACGAGCAGTACTTC.

V is TRBV6-6 and J is TRBJ2-7; no firm D call. V lost 2 bases and J 3 bases, leaving 8 bases between the germline ends. CDR1 MNHNY and CDR2 SVGAGI come from the germline V gene (reference sequence). The CDR3 extends over 13 amino acids. CDR3 protein: CASSYTRYYEQYF. DNA for the CDR3: TGTGCCAGCAGTTACACCCGTTACTACGAGCAGTACTTC.

The chain couples TRBV13 to TRBJ2-1; either TRBD1 or TRBD2 may supply D (6 bases each). The V and J ends lost 10 bases and 6 bases respectively, with 22 bases between them. In germline, CDR1 is PRHDT, CDR2 FYEKMQ (reference sequence). The CDR3 length is 15 residues. Written as DNA, the CDR3 is TGTGCCATCCCGAGGGGGGTAGGAAAAGGCAATGAGCAGTTCTTC. Its protein product is CAIPRGVGKGNEQFF.

V and J are TRBV6-4 and TRBJ2-1; D is possibly TRBD1 (6 bases). Between the trimmed V and J ends, which lost 1 base and 4 bases, there was a span of 17 bases. CDR1 is MRHNA, CDR2 SNTAGT, per germline. The CDR3 is 17 amino acids. The CDR3 spells CASSDCLTGKYYNEQFF. CDR3 bases: TGTGCCAGCAGTGACTGCCTTACAGGGAAATATTACAATGAGCAGTTCTTC.

The rearrangement links TRBV28 to TRBJ2-1; possible D gene TRBD2, 5 bases. V lost 5 bases and J 5 bases, leaving 19 bases between the germline ends. Germline CDR1 MDHEN, CDR2 SYDVKM. CDR3 size: 16 residues. Written as DNA, the CDR3 is TGTGCCAGCAGTGGGATCAGCGGCCCTTGGGACAATGAGCAGTTCTTC. It translates to CASSGISGPWDNEQFF.

This clone appeared a few times. This chain uses TRBV7-9 with TRBJ2-3; 10 bases are a match to TRBD2. CDR3 length: 18 amino acids. After removal of 5 bases from V and 5 bases from J, the junction contained 16 bases not matched to a gene. Per germline, CDR1 SEHNR and CDR2 FQNEAQ (reference sequence). The CDR3 DNA reads TGTGCCAGCAGCCCAAACCTCGCCCTAGCGGGAGCTGGAGATACGCAGTATTTT. Its translation: CASSPNLALAGAGDTQYF.

The CDR3 protein is CASSEEISGRRGTQYF. In DNA form, the CDR3 reads TGTGCCAGCAGTGAAGAGATTAGCGGGAGAAGGGGGACGCAGTATTTT. This chain links TRBV25-1 with TRBJ2-3; 9 bases fit TRBD2. Germline CDR1 and CDR2: MGHDK and SYGVNS. The CDR3 totals 16 residues. After removal of 2 bases from V and 9 bases from J, the junction contained 12 bases not matched to a gene.

The chain carries TRBV29-1 and TRBJ2-3; the D gene is possibly TRBD2 (6 bases). The CDR3 length is 14 residues. Trimming pared 3 bases from V and 5 bases from J, leaving 15 bases between. Germline V gene data show CDR1 as SQVTM and CDR2 as ANQGSEA. CDR3 residues: CSVEWRGDGDTQYF. CDR3 sequence (DNA): TGCAGCGTTGAGTGGCGGGGCGATGGAGATACGCAGTATTTT.

The rearrangement uses TRBV4-1 and TRBJ2-7, with a possible D match to TRBD2 (6 bases). Germline lookup yields CDR1 MGHRA and CDR2 YSYEKL. The CDR3 runs 19 residues. V lost 0 bases and J 3 bases, leaving 24 bases between the germline ends. CDR3 loop: CASSQDPYGRTLSHYEQYF. Here the CDR3 DNA reads TGCGCCAGCAGCCAAGATCCCTACGGGAGAACCCTTTCCCACTACGAGCAGTACTTC.

CDR3 nucleotide sequence: TGTGCCACCAGCAGTGGTGGGCTAGGAGGCGAGCAGTACTTC. It codes for CATSSGGLGGEQYF. This rearrangement joins TRBV15 to TRBJ2-7; perhaps TRBD2 as D (5 bases). The CDR3 is made up of 14 amino acids. V gave up 3 bases and J gave up 6 bases, with 15 bases separating them. The V gene's germline CDR1 is LNHNV and CDR2 YYDKDF (reference sequence).

The rearrangement uses TRBV25-1 and TRBJ2-5, with 9 bases identical to TRBD1. J lost 5 bases, V lost 1 base, and 8 bases had no gene match. CDR1 and CDR2 from the germline V gene are MGHDK and SYGVNS. The CDR3 consists of 16 residues. CDR3 bases: TGTGCCAGCAGTGAATCCGCACAGGGGGCGCGGGAGACCCAGTACTTC. Translation: CASSESAQGARETQYF.

This clone was detected only once. The chain uses TRBV9 and TRBJ1-1; TRBD1 matches at 7 bases. The CDR3 sequence is 15 residues long. Germline CDR1 reads SGDLS; CDR2 reads YYNGEE. Trimming removed 5 bases from V and 0 bases from J; junction bases left unmatched: 7. CDR3 in amino acids: CASRAPGQMNTEAFF. The CDR3 DNA reads as TGTGCCAGCAGAGCCCCGGGACAGATGAACACTGAAGCTTTCTTT.

The J gene is TRBJ2-7, the V gene TRBV9, with D maybe TRBD1 (7 bases). Looked up from germline, CDR1 is SGDLS and CDR2 is YYNGEE. This CDR3 region has 14 residues. V lost 4 bases, J lost 1 base, and 12 bases lay in between. Here the CDR3 reads CASSSAGGSYEQYF. CDR3 DNA sequence: TGTGCCAGCAGCTCAGCAGGGGGGTCCTACGAGCAGTACTTC.

The chain employs TRBV7-9 and TRBJ2-7; TRBD1 agrees at 8 bases. The CDR3 spans 16 residues. With V trimmed by 4 bases and J by 4 bases, 12 bases remained unmatched. Germline V gene sequence: CDR1 SEHNR, CDR2 FQNEAQ (reference sequence). In DNA form, the CDR3 reads TGTGCCAGCAGCTCCCCAGGGGGCCTTCCTCCATACGAGCAGTACTTC. This gives the protein CASSSPGGLPPYEQYF.

The chain has TRBV14 and TRBJ2-7, with no clear D. The CDR3 has 16 amino acids. Germline V gene lookup returns CDR1 SGHDN and CDR2 FVKESK. V lost 4 bases, J lost 0 bases, and 16 bases lay in between. CDR3 bases: TGTGCCAGCAGCCCCTCATTATCCCGGAGCTCCTACGAGCAGTACTTC. This encodes CASSPSLSRSSYEQYF.

The genes are TRBV14 and TRBJ2-1; D is possibly TRBD2 (6 bases). This CDR3 region has 18 residues. Germline CDR1 is SGHDN and CDR2 is FVKESK. Trimming removed 0 bases from V and 9 bases from J, with 24 bases in between. The DNA for the CDR3 is TGTGCCAGCAGCCAAGAACGGCCCTTTTCGACTAGAATGGTTGAGCAGTTCTTC. It encodes CASSQERPFSTRMVEQFF. The full variable domain, with the rest looked up from reference TRBV14 and TRBJ2-1, is EAGVTQFPSHSVIEKGQTVTLRCDPISGHDNLYWYRRVMGKEIKFLLHFVKESKQDESGMPNNRFLAERTGGTYSTLKVQPAELEDSGVYFCASSQERPFSTRMVEQFFGPGTRLTVL.

The rearrangement uses TRBV18 and TRBJ2-3; no definite D call. The CDR3 is made up of 14 amino acids. V gave up 3 bases and J gave up 3 bases, with 10 bases separating them. Germline V gene data show CDR1 as KGHSH and CDR2 as LQKENI. CDR3 in amino acids: CASSPLDDTDTQYF. In DNA form, the CDR3 reads TGTGCCAGCTCACCCCTCGACGATACAGATACGCAGTATTTT.

This chain links TRBV4-1 with TRBJ1-1; 8 bases fit TRBD1. Germline V gives CDR1 MGHRA, CDR2 YSYEKL. This CDR3 contains 17 residues. With 4 bases clipped from V and 1 base from J, the junction kept 11 bases outside the gene matches. The CDR3 DNA sequence: TGCGCCAGCAGCCCAACGAGCCAGGGGGCCCCGAACACTGAAGCTTTCTTT. Residues: CASSPTSQGAPNTEAFF.

This chain uses TRBV7-9 with TRBJ1-4; no definite D call. The V end was cut by 5 bases, the J end by 1 base, with 8 bases between. The germline CDR1 and CDR2 sequences are SEHNR and FQNEAQ (reference sequence). CDR3 length: 14 residues. CDR3 protein: CASSPALTNEKLFF. Here the CDR3 DNA reads TGTGCCAGCAGCCCGGCCTTAACTAATGAAAAACTGTTTTTT.

The chain joins TRBV5-1 to TRBJ2-7; D is possibly TRBD2 (6 bases). Germline V lookup: CDR1 SGHRS, CDR2 YFSETQ. This CDR3 contains 13 residues. Trimming removed 2 bases from V and 9 bases from J, with 15 bases in between. CDR3 bases: TGCGCCAGCAGCTTCAACAGAGAGCGGGCGCAGTACTTC. Amino acid sequence: CASSFNRERAQYF.

The chain carries TRBV27 and TRBJ2-3; TRBD2 is a possible D gene (5 bases). The CDR3 loop spans 15 amino acids. V lost 0 bases and J 2 bases, leaving 9 bases between the germline ends. CDR1 MNHEY and CDR2 SMNVEV come from the germline V gene (reference sequence). For the CDR3, the DNA is TGTGCCAGCAGTTTATCGAACCTAGCCACAGATACGCAGTATTTT. It translates to CASSLSNLATDTQYF.

The chain recombines TRBV2 with TRBJ2-3, with D unclear. In germline, CDR1 is SNHLY, CDR2 FYNNEI. Trimming left V 11 bases short and J 2 bases short, with 17 bases between. The CDR3 spans 14 residues. The CDR3 nucleotides are TGTGCCGGACCCTCTGGCGGAGACACAGATACGCAGTATTTT. Its protein product is CAGPSGGDTDTQYF.

The J gene is TRBJ2-7, the V gene TRBV27; 13 nucleotides match TRBD2. The junction had 4 bases not matched to a gene; V was cut back by 3 bases and J by 2 bases. Germline V CDR1 and CDR2: MNHEY, SMNVEV (reference sequence). CDR3 length: 16 residues. The CDR3 DNA reads as TGTGCCAGCAGTTTGGAGGGGACTAGCGGGACCTACGAGCAGTACTTC. Amino acids: CASSLEGTSGTYEQYF.

The V call is TRBV28, the J call TRBJ2-3; 7 bases are shared with TRBD2. This CDR3 is built from 15 residues. Germline CDR1 is MDHEN and CDR2 is SYDVKM. With V trimmed by 2 bases and J by 2 bases, 4 bases remained unmatched. The CDR3 protein is CASSLGAGDTDTQYF. In nucleotides, the CDR3 is TGTGCCAGCAGTTTAGGTGCGGGAGACACAGATACGCAGTATTTT.